Described below is a single T cell receptor beta chain sequence and its context. Its antigen is as yet unknown. This sample stems from a study of early T cells in non-severe SARS-CoV-2 infection. General study findings and limits: Clonotype matching in VDJdb favored anti-spike CD8 responses and did not capture private and CD4 specificities.

Attachment of unique molecular identifiers to individual cDNA molecules was performed. MiXCR, run by TCRdb on the 5' RACE reads, gives a single entry per CDR3 protein. This table has roughly 57,000 distinct CDR3 sequences, 9.5% to 15% appearing once. The source is an adult who was a healthcare worker with PCR-confirmed SARS-CoV-2 infection or an uninfected control (not recorded which). The specimen was whole blood, collected at baseline.

The CDR3 region has the DNA TGTGCCAGCAGCTGGAACAGGGGATCCTACAATGAGCAGTTCTTC. Protein product: CASSWNRGSYNEQFF. The gene calls are TRBV5-4 and TRBJ2-1; 7 bases map to TRBD1. Per germline, CDR1 SGHNT and CDR2 YYREEE (reference sequence). With V trimmed by 3 bases and J by 1 base, 4 bases remained unmatched. The CDR3 contains 15 residues.